A selection of T cell receptor beta chains follows, all from one sample in a study of T cell responses to AZD1222 COVID-19 vaccine. Sequenced by immunoSEQ multiplex PCR; TCRdb stores in-frame clones only, minus some. The table shows under 170,000 clones, with approximately 92% occurring only once. The starting material was peripheral blood, obtained 28 days after the second AZD1222 dose. Receptors originate from an adult who received the AZD1222 COVID-19 vaccine. The CDR3 runs from the conserved cysteine through the conserved F or W. A D gene is named only where the DNA matches it firmly.

V,J,D,CDR3
TRBV12-3/TRBV12-4,TRBJ2-7,-,CASSKLRQGEQYF
TRBV7-2,TRBJ1-4,TRBD1,CASSLLQGRREKLFF
TRBV4-1,TRBJ2-1,TRBD2,CASSQEGSSGGENEQFF
TRBV2,TRBJ1-3,TRBD1,CASRLGQGAGNTIYF
TRBV4-1,TRBJ1-3,-,CASSRPGGNTIYF
TRBV6-5,TRBJ2-1,TRBD2,CASQTSGSNEQFF
TRBV7-6,TRBJ2-7,TRBD2,CASSPRLAGEYEQYF
TRBV6-5,TRBJ1-5,-,CASSNNQGNQPQHF
TRBV6-5,TRBJ1-1,-,CASSLKQIRNTEAFF
TRBV5-5,TRBJ2-1,-,CASSEGTNRDEQFF
TRBV7-9,TRBJ1-2,-,CASSPRQRNYGYTF
TRBV5-4,TRBJ2-4,-,CASSWGDSQLLAKNIQYF
TRBV10-3,TRBJ1-1,-,CAISEQGLNTEAFF
TRBV7-8,TRBJ1-1,-,CASSLPRAGTTEAFF
TRBV19,TRBJ1-2,TRBD1,CASSISPRQGPSHYGYTF
TRBV5-6,TRBJ1-2,-,CASSRGPLGGYTF
TRBV25-1,TRBJ1-2,-,CASSEFRGPSGGYTF
TRBV9,TRBJ1-1,-,CASSGAGVNTEAFF
TRBV28,TRBJ2-3,-,CASSRRAASTDTQYF
TRBV19,TRBJ1-6,-,CASSIRADNSPLHF
TRBV30,TRBJ1-2,TRBD1,CAWSTWDRAYGYTF
TRBV19,TRBJ1-5,-,CASSILGDQVNQPQHF
TRBV7-8,TRBJ1-5,-,CASSLEVWTVYNQPQHF
TRBV5-1,TRBJ2-1,-,CASSASALSSYNEQFF
TRBV6-5,TRBJ2-1,-,CASSYSIPGANNEQFF
TRBV30,TRBJ1-2,TRBD1,CAWSGNRGDYGYTF
TRBV6-2/TRBV6-3,TRBJ2-5,-,CASSRASAGGEETQYF
TRBV5-8,TRBJ2-1,TRBD2,CASSNPSGVVSYNEQFF
TRBV5-1,TRBJ2-1,-,CASSLGGSGSYNEQFF
TRBV2,TRBJ1-1,TRBD1,CASSGQGAKNTEAFF
TRBV19,TRBJ2-7,-,CASSLRGGIDVYEQYF
TRBV6-1,TRBJ1-6,TRBD1,CASSAPGDSYNSPLHF
TRBV5-4,TRBJ1-1,-,CASSRGENTEAFF
TRBV6-5,TRBJ2-3,TRBD2,CASSPSGITTDTQYF
TRBV7-8,TRBJ1-6,-,CASSSVGWGQDSPLHF
TRBV18,TRBJ2-5,-,CASSPLSGEPTQYF
TRBV11-2,TRBJ2-1,TRBD2,CATTPGTSGTAGNEQFF
TRBV5-1,TRBJ1-3,-,CASSLDGAFSGNTIYF
TRBV10-3,TRBJ1-1,-,CAISESNSLNTEAFF
TRBV10-3,TRBJ1-1,-,CAIRTDSSGTEAFF
TRBV15,TRBJ1-2,TRBD1,CATSPPGTEGYGYTF
TRBV7-6,TRBJ2-7,TRBD1,CASSRSPPGQESYEQYF
TRBV6-2/TRBV6-3,TRBJ2-3,-,CASSSTDTQYF
TRBV25-1,TRBJ2-5,TRBD1,CASSAGTGGFWKETQYF
TRBV7-2,TRBJ2-1,TRBD2,CASSLGAGGNNEQFF
TRBV6-2/TRBV6-3,TRBJ2-3,-,CASSYGLPSTDTQYF